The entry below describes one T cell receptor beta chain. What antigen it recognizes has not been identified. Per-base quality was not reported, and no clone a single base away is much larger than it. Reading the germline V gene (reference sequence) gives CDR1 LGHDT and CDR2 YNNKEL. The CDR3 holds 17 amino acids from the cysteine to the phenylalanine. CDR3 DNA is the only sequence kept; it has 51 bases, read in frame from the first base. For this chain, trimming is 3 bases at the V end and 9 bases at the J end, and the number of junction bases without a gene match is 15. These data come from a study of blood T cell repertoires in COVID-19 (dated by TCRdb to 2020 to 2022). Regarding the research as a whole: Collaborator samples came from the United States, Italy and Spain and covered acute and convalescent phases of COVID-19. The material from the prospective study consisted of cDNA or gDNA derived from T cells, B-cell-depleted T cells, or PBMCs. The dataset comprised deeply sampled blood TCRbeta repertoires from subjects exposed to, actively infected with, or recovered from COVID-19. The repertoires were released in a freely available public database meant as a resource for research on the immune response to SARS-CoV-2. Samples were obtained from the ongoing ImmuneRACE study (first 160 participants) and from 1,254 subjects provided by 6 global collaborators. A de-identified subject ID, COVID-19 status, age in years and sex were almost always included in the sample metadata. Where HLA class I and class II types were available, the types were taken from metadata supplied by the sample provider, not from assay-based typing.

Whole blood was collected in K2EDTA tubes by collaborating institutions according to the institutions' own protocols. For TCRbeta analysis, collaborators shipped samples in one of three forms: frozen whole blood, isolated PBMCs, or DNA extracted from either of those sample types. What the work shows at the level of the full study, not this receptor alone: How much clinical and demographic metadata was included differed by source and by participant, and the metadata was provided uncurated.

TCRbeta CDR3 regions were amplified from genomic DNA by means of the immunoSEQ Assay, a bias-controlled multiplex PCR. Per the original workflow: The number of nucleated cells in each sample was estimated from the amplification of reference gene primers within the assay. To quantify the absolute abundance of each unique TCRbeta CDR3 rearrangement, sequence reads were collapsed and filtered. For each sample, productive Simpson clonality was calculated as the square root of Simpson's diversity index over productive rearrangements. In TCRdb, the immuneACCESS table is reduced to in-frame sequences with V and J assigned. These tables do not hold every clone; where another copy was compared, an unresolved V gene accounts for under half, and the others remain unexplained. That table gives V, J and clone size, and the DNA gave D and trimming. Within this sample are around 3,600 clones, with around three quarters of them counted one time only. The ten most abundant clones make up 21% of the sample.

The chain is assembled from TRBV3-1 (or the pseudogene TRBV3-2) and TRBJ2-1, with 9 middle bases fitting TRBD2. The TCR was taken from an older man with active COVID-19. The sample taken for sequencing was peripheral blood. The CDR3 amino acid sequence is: CASSQRTSDKLAGEQFF. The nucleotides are TGTGCCAGCAGCCAGCGGACTAGCGACAAATTAGCCGGTGAGCAGTTCTTC.